The rows below give T cell receptor beta chains drawn from one sample of a study of shared clonotypes between healthy human individuals. Some clones are missing from TCRdb's copy, which holds only in-frame ones; the method was immunoSEQ multiplex PCR. In the table there are a few million clones, roughly 92% of which are singletons. Specimen: naive CD4+ T cells sorted from blood. The receptor set was obtained from a man aged 18 to 29 in good health. The CDR3 runs from the conserved cysteine through the conserved F or W. The order of the fields is D gene, V gene, J gene, CDR3 length, clone size, CDR3 protein, CDR3 DNA. A D gene is named only where the DNA matches it firmly. Size is omitted from some rows. Given values are once, few, many or a class for expanded clones.

d_gene: NA
v_gene: TRBV7-8
j_gene: TRBJ1-3
len: 15
abundance: NA
CDR3aa: CASSLSWTQGNTIYF
CDR3nt: TGTGCCAGCAGCTTAAGTTGGACACAAGGAAACACCATATATTTT

d_gene: TRBD1
v_gene: TRBV28
j_gene: TRBJ1-1
len: 14
abundance: NA
CDR3aa: CASSPGQGGTEAFF
CDR3nt: TGTGCCAGCAGCCCTGGACAGGGAGGCACTGAAGCTTTCTTT

d_gene: NA
v_gene: TRBV2
j_gene: TRBJ2-2
len: 15
abundance: NA
CDR3aa: CASSERADYTGELFF
CDR3nt: TGTGCCAGCAGTGAAAGGGCAGATTACACCGGGGAGCTGTTTTTT

d_gene: NA
v_gene: TRBV30
j_gene: TRBJ2-1
len: 13
abundance: NA
CDR3aa: CAWSYSSYNEQFF
CDR3nt: TGTGCCTGGAGTTACAGTTCCTACAATGAGCAGTTCTTC

d_gene: NA
v_gene: TRBV7-9
j_gene: TRBJ1-5
len: 14
abundance: few
CDR3aa: CASSDRGGNQPQHF
CDR3nt: TGTGCCAGCAGCGACCGGGGGGGCAATCAGCCCCAGCATTTT

d_gene: NA
v_gene: TRBV6-5
j_gene: TRBJ1-2
len: 13
abundance: NA
CDR3aa: CASTRRGDYGYTF
CDR3nt: TGTGCCAGCACTCGACGGGGCGACTATGGCTACACCTTC

d_gene: NA
v_gene: TRBV18
j_gene: TRBJ2-5
len: 14
abundance: NA
CDR3aa: CASSPPRTQETQYF
CDR3nt: TGTGCCAGCTCACCACCACGAACGCAAGAGACCCAGTACTTC

d_gene: TRBD1
v_gene: TRBV6-1
j_gene: TRBJ2-5
len: 13
abundance: NA
CDR3aa: CASSQDRVETQYF
CDR3nt: TGTGCCAGCAGTCAAGACAGGGTTGAGACCCAGTACTTC

d_gene: NA
v_gene: TRBV18
j_gene: TRBJ2-3
len: 15
abundance: NA
CDR3aa: CASSRSRLPTDTQYF
CDR3nt: TGTGCCAGCTCACGATCTCGACTCCCCACAGATACGCAGTATTTT

d_gene: NA
v_gene: TRBV21-1
j_gene: TRBJ2-3
len: 17
abundance: NA
CDR3aa: CASSLLRDRGVTDTQYF
CDR3nt: TGTGCCAGCAGCCTACTGCGTGACAGGGGCGTCACAGATACGCAGTATTTT

d_gene: TRBD1
v_gene: TRBV30
j_gene: TRBJ2-4
len: 19
abundance: NA
CDR3aa: CAWSAGRAGGTAAKNIQYF
CDR3nt: TGTGCCTGGAGCGCTGGGCGGGCAGGGGGAACGGCGGCCAAAAACATTCAGTACTTC

d_gene: TRBD1
v_gene: TRBV4-3
j_gene: TRBJ1-2
len: 15
abundance: NA
CDR3aa: CASSQEGQGDYGYTF
CDR3nt: TGCGCCAGCAGCCAAGAGGGACAGGGCGACTATGGCTACACCTTC

d_gene: TRBD2
v_gene: TRBV7-2
j_gene: TRBJ2-1
len: 16
abundance: NA
CDR3aa: CASSTTGTSRYNEQFF
CDR3nt: TGTGCCAGCAGCACCACCGGGACTAGCAGGTACAATGAGCAGTTCTTC

d_gene: NA
v_gene: TRBV7-8
j_gene: TRBJ2-5
len: 13
abundance: once
CDR3aa: CASSLDRQETQYF
CDR3nt: TGTGCCAGCAGCTTAGACAGACAAGAGACCCAGTACTTC

d_gene: NA
v_gene: TRBV27
j_gene: TRBJ2-6
len: 15
abundance: NA
CDR3aa: CASSSLGSGANVLTF
CDR3nt: TGTGCCAGCAGTTCATTGGGCTCTGGGGCCAACGTCCTGACTTTC

d_gene: TRBD2
v_gene: TRBV19
j_gene: TRBJ2-1
len: 14
abundance: NA
CDR3aa: CASRRLAGSDEQFF
CDR3nt: TGTGCCAGTAGAAGACTAGCAGGTTCGGATGAGCAGTTCTTC

d_gene: NA
v_gene: TRBV4-3
j_gene: TRBJ2-3
len: 17
abundance: NA
CDR3aa: CASSQDWGERFTDTQYF
CDR3nt: TGCGCCAGCAGCCAAGATTGGGGGGAACGATTCACAGATACGCAGTATTTT